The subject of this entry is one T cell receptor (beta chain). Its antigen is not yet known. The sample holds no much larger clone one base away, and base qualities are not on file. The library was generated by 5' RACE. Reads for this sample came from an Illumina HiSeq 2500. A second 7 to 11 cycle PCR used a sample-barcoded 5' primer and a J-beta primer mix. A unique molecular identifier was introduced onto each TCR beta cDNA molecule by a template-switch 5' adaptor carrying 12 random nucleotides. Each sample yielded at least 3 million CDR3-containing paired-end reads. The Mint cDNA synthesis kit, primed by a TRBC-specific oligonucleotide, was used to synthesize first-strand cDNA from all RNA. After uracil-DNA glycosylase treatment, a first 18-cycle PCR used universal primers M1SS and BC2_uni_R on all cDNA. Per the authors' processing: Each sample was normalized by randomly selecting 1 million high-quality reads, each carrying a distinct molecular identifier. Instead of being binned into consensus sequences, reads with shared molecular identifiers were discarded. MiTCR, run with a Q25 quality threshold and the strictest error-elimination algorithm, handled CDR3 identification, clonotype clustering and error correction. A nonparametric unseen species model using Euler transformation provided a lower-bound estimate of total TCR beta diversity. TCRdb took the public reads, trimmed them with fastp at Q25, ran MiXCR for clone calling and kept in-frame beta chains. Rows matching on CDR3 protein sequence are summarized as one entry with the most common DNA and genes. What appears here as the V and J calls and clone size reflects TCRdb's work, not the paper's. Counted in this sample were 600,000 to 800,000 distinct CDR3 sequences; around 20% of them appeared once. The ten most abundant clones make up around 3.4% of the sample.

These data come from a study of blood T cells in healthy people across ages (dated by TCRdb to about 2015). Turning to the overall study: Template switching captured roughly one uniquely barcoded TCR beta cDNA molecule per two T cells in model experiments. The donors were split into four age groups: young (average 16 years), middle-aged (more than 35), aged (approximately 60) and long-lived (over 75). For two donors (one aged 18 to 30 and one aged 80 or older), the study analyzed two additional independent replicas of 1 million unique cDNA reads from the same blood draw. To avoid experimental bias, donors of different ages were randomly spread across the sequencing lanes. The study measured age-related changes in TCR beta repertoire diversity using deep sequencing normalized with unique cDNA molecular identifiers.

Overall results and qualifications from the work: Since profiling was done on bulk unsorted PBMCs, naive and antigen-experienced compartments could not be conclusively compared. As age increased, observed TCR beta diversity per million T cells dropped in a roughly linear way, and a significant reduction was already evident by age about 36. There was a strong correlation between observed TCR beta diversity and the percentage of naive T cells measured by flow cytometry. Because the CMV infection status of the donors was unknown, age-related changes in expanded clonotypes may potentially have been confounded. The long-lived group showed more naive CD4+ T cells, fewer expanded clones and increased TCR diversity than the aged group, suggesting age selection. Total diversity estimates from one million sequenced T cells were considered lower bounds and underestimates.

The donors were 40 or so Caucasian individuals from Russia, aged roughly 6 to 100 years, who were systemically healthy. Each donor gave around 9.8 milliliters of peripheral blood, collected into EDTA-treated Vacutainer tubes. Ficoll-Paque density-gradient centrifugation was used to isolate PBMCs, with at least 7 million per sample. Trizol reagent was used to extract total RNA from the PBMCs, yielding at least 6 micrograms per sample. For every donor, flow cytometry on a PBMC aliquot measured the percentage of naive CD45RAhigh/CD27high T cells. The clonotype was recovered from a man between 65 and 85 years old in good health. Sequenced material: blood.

The sequenced DNA is TGCGCCAGCAGCCAGCGCCGCCTAGAGCCCTTTTACGAGCAGTACTTC. Its protein reads: CASSQRRLEPFYEQYF. The chain is encoded by TRBV4-1 joined to TRBJ2-5; the D segment cannot be called with confidence. The J call is doubtful: the DNA matches TRBJ2-7 better. CDR1 and CDR2 were assigned from the germline V gene as MGHRA and YSYEKL. The CDR3 goes from the cysteine to the phenylalanine over 16 residues. The only DNA kept is the CDR3, 48 bases in frame from the first base.